These 5 T cell receptor beta chains were sequenced from one sample in a study of tissue T cells after allogeneic stem cell transplantation. The protocol was immunoSEQ multiplex PCR, while the TCRdb copy is restricted to in-frame clones and leaves out a portion. Of some 24,000 clones listed, over 70% are singletons. The starting material was tissue from the ileum, obtained at autopsy. Receptors were obtained from a female donor older than 55 with lung cancer.

The chain couples TRBV19 to TRBJ2-3; tentatively, D is TRBD2 (5 bases). CDR1 is LNHDA, CDR2 SQIVND, per germline (reference sequence). This CDR3 has 12 residues. V dropped 5 bases and J dropped 8 bases, with 11 bases sitting between them. CDR3 protein: CASSPRDSTQYF. The CDR3 coding sequence is TGTGCCAGTAGTCCGAGGGATTCTACGCAGTATTTT.

This clone was counted a few times. This chain joins TRBV6-6 and TRBJ2-7; tentatively, D is TRBD1 or TRBD2 (5 bases each). Trimming took off 2 bases at V and 2 bases at J, with 7 bases between the two ends. The germline CDR1 and CDR2 sequences are MNHNY and SVGAGI (reference sequence). The CDR3 consists of 13 residues. The chain's CDR3 is CASSYGDAYEQYF. The CDR3 DNA is TGTGCCAGCAGTTACGGGGACGCCTACGAGCAGTACTTC.

The rearrangement links TRBV9 to TRBJ2-3, with 12 bases that match TRBD2. V shed 4 bases, J shed 4 bases, and the junction held 10 bases outside the gene matches. The length of the CDR3 is 17 residues. The germline CDR1 and CDR2 sequences are SGDLS and YYNGEE. The CDR3 is CASSPGLAGLGADTQYF. CDR3 DNA: TGTGCCAGCAGCCCTGGACTAGCGGGGCTCGGCGCAGATACGCAGTATTTT.

The chain is built from TRBV25-1 and TRBJ2-5; 9 nucleotides match TRBD2. The V gene's germline CDR1 is MGHDK and CDR2 SYGVNS. J gave up 5 bases and V 3 bases, and 7 bases lay outside the gene matches. CDR3 length: 15 amino acids. CDR3 amino acids: CASSESGRPGETQYF. For the CDR3, the DNA is TGTGCCAGCAGTGAGAGCGGGAGGCCCGGGGAGACCCAGTACTTC.

The chain recombines TRBV5-5 with TRBJ1-5; the D is unclear. V was trimmed by 2 bases and J by 3 bases, leaving 12 bases between them. Per germline, CDR1 SGHKS and CDR2 YYEKEE (reference sequence). The CDR3 totals 15 residues. The CDR3 DNA follows: TGTGCCAGCAGCTTCCATGGATCTGACAATCAGCCCCAGCATTTT. Its protein product is CASSFHGSDNQPQHF.